This entry describes one T cell receptor beta chain. Generated by immunoSEQ multiplex PCR, the TCRdb table keeps only in-frame clones and is missing some. The sample has roughly 59,000 clones; around 80% are singletons. These data come from a study of blood T cell repertoires in COVID-19. Overall study context: The United States, Italy and Spain provided the acute and convalescent COVID-19 samples. Nucleic acid was either cDNA or gDNA, and it came from T cells, B-cell-depleted T cells, or PBMCs.

CDR3 length: 13 amino acids. From germline, CDR1 is LNHDA and CDR2 SQIVND (reference sequence). V lost 3 bases and J lost 3, with 9 bases in between. Specimen: peripheral blood. The TCR comes from a man older than 75 with acute or convalescent COVID-19. The V and J genes are TRBV19 and TRBJ2-7; a possible D gene is TRBD1 (5 bases). For the CDR3, the DNA is TGTGCCAGTAGTATTGACAGAAGCTACGAGCAGTACTTC. It yields the protein CASSIDRSYEQYF.